The next 28 T cell receptor beta chains were all read from a single sample in a study of blood T cell repertoires in COVID-19. Sequencing was performed with immunoSEQ multiplex PCR; in TCRdb, only in-frame clones are kept and a portion is missing. The sample lists about 300,000 clones, around nine tenths seen once, with 1.5% to 2% in the top ten. Sequencing used PBMCs or T cells enriched from blood (not recorded which). Receptor source: a woman between 40 and 50 years old who had recovered from COVID-19.

The gene calls are TRBV5-1 and TRBJ2-7; 10 bases are shared with TRBD2. V trimming: 0 bases; J trimming: 0 bases; junction bases outside the gene matches: 6. This CDR3 region has 17 residues. Germline V CDR1 and CDR2: SGHRS, YFSETQ. The DNA of the CDR3 is TGCGCCAGCAGCTTGGGGTCTGGGACTAGCGTCTCCTACGAGCAGTACTTC. Translated: CASSLGSGTSVSYEQYF.

The chain combines TRBV12-5 with TRBJ2-1; a possible D gene is TRBD2 (5 bases). CDR3 length: 17 residues. Trimming stripped 5 bases from V and 0 bases from J, with 17 bases between. The V gene's germline CDR1 is LGHNT and CDR2 FRNRAP. CDR3 residues: CASGQGLAGPSYNEQFF. CDR3 coding DNA: TGTGCTAGTGGTCAAGGACTTGCCGGGCCCTCCTACAATGAGCAGTTCTTC.

Comments on this clone: Additional DNA sequences in this sample encode the identical CDR3. The J gene is TRBJ1-5, the V gene TRBV7-2; 10 nucleotides line up with TRBD1. Germline CDR1 SGHTA, CDR2 FQGNSA. The CDR3 contains 15 residues. The V and J ends lost 2 bases and 4 bases, in that order; junction bases with no gene match: 2. The CDR3 bases are TGTGCCAGCAGCTTAAGGACAGGGGGGAATCAGCCCCAGCATTTT. Translating it yields CASSLRTGGNQPQHF.

The chain couples TRBV4-1 to TRBJ2-3; 8 bases align to TRBD2. Germline CDR1 and CDR2: MGHRA and YSYEKL. The CDR3 totals 16 residues. Trimming took 6 bases from V and 0 from J; bases not matched to a gene: 8. CDR3 DNA sequence: TGCGCCAGCAGGCCCCATAGCGGGACTAGCACAGATACGCAGTATTTT. Its translation: CASRPHSGTSTDTQYF.

V is TRBV7-9 and J is TRBJ2-7; D not resolved. This CDR3 spans 14 amino acids. V gave up 5 bases and J gave up 6 bases, with 17 bases separating them. Germline-derived CDR1 and CDR2 are SEHNR and FQNEAQ (reference sequence). CDR3 bases: TGTGCCAGCAGCCTAACCAGAGATGGAGCCGAGCAGTACTTC. Amino acid sequence: CASSLTRDGAEQYF.

V gene TRBV19 combines with J gene TRBJ1-5; tentative D call: TRBD1 (6 bases). V shed 5 bases and J shed 4 bases, with 15 bases lying between them. CDR1 is LNHDA and CDR2 is SQIVND in the germline V gene (reference sequence). The CDR3 is 15 amino acids. The CDR3 region is CASSEQGMGNQPQHF. The CDR3 DNA reads as TGTGCCAGTAGTGAACAGGGTATGGGGAATCAGCCCCAGCATTTT. The variable domain in full, with the rest retrieved from reference TRBV19 and TRBJ1-5, is DGGITQSPKYLFRKEGQNVTLSCEQNLNHDAMYWYRQDPGQGLRLIYYSQIVNDFQKGDIAEGYSVSREKKESFPLTVTSAQKNPTAFYLCASSEQGMGNQPQHFGDGTRLSIL.

CDR3: CASSYWGQDTGYGYTF. DNA for the CDR3: TGTGCCAGCAGTTACTGGGGGCAGGACACCGGCTATGGCTACACCTTC. The chain employs TRBV6-5 and TRBJ1-2; tentative D call: TRBD1 (6 bases). Germline CDR1 reads MNHEY; CDR2 reads SVGAGI. V dropped 1 base and J dropped 4 bases, with 16 bases sitting between them. CDR3 size: 16 residues.

The chain carries TRBV6-5 and TRBJ2-2, with 7 nucleotides matching TRBD1. The junction had 8 bases not matched to a gene; V was cut back by 10 bases and J by 0 bases. This CDR3 spans 15 amino acids. Per the germline V gene, CDR1 is MNHEY and CDR2 is SVGAGI. CDR3 DNA sequence: TGTGCCACCTACGGACAGGTAGCGAACACCGGGGAGCTGTTTTTT. This encodes CATYGQVANTGELFF.

The chain uses TRBV3-1 (or the pseudogene TRBV3-2) and TRBJ1-1, with 8 bases aligning to TRBD1. Germline V CDR1 and CDR2: LGHDT, YNNKEL (reference sequence). V dropped 4 bases and J dropped 6; count of bases not matched to a gene: 4. CDR3 length equals 13 residues. This CDR3 is CASSPGQGSEAFF. The CDR3 coding sequence is TGTGCCAGCAGCCCCGGACAGGGCTCTGAAGCTTTCTTT.

This clone was recorded only once. V usage is TRBV15 and J usage is TRBJ2-5, with a weak D call TRBD2 (6 bases). This CDR3 contains 14 residues. V lost 1 base, J lost 4 bases, and 10 bases lay in between. Germline V gene sequence: CDR1 LNHNV, CDR2 YYDKDF (reference sequence). Here the CDR3 reads CATSRGAGRETQYF. CDR3 bases: TGTGCCACCAGCAGAGGGGCCGGGAGAGAGACCCAGTACTTC.

The chain recombines TRBV30 with TRBJ1-1; 8 bases agree with TRBD1. CDR1 GTSNPN and CDR2 SVGIG come from the germline V gene (reference sequence). This CDR3 region has 14 residues. V lost 3 bases and J lost 8; bases outside the gene matches: 11. In DNA, the CDR3 is TGTGCCTGGAGGGGATCGACAGGGGCTAAAGAAGCTTTCTTT. Amino acids: CAWRGSTGAKEAFF.

The gene calls are TRBV2 and TRBJ1-1; 9 bases line up with TRBD1. This CDR3 has 15 amino acids. J lost 4 bases, V lost 3 bases, and 6 bases had no gene match. Germline assignment: CDR1 SNHLY and CDR2 FYNNEI. This CDR3 reads CASSELGQGFTEAFF. The CDR3 nucleotides read TGTGCCAGCAGTGAGTTGGGACAGGGATTCACTGAAGCTTTCTTT.

The chain recombines TRBV19 with TRBJ2-7, with TRBD2 as a possible D gene (6 bases). Between the trimmed V and J ends, which lost 6 bases and 2 bases, there was a span of 11 bases. The length of the CDR3 is 13 residues. Germline CDR1 reads LNHDA; CDR2 reads SQIVND (reference sequence). The CDR3 reads CASSLGGPYEQYF. The CDR3 DNA sequence: TGTGCCAGTAGCCTCGGGGGTCCCTACGAGCAGTACTTC.

V gene TRBV7-2 combines with J gene TRBJ1-4, with D perhaps matching TRBD1 (6 bases). This CDR3 has 14 amino acids. CDR1 is SGHTA, CDR2 FQGNSA, per germline. V was clipped by 8 bases and J by 4 bases, with 14 bases between them. CDR3 DNA sequence: TGTGCCAGCGCCCCTGGACAGTATAATGAAAAACTGTTTTTT. Protein: CASAPGQYNEKLFF.

This chain uses TRBV6-5 with TRBJ1-1, with D possibly being TRBD1 (5 bases). The CDR3 loop spans 14 amino acids. Germline assignment: CDR1 MNHEY and CDR2 SVGAGI. Trimming took 7 bases from V and 11 from J, leaving 23 bases between them. CDR3: CASNARVGDALAFF. The CDR3 DNA reads TGTGCCAGCAACGCAAGGGTAGGGGATGCCCTGGCTTTCTTT.

The chain uses TRBV21-1 and TRBJ1-2. TRBV21-1 is a recognized pseudogene. The CDR3 runs 17 residues. CDR3 region: CASSPKDGGCTNYGYTF. CDR3 DNA sequence: TGTGCCAGCAGCCCCAAGGACGGAGGATGCACTAACTATGGCTACACCTTC.

The V and J genes are TRBV27 and TRBJ1-2, with TRBD1 matching 10 bases. The trim removed 5 bases at V and 7 bases at J, leaving 7 bases unmatched. The germline V gene has CDR1 MNHEY and CDR2 SMNVEV (reference sequence). The CDR3 length is 14 residues. DNA for the CDR3: TGTGCCAGCAGTCCACGGGACAGGGGCCTTGGCTACACCTTC. It yields the protein CASSPRDRGLGYTF.

This clone was seen a few times. The chain is built from TRBV5-5 and TRBJ2-2; TRBD2 might be the D (5 bases). This CDR3 contains 14 residues. Germline CDR1 and CDR2: SGHKS and YYEKEE (reference sequence). Trimming removed 4 bases from V and 5 bases from J, with 12 bases in between. The CDR3 loop is CASSRVPGTGELFF. CDR3 nucleotides: TGTGCCAGCAGCCGGGTCCCGGGAACCGGGGAGCTGTTTTTT.

This clone appeared once. The chain is built from TRBV5-5 and TRBJ2-2; 8 nucleotides agree with TRBD2. V was clipped by 0 bases and J by 5 bases; unmatched bases: 3. The CDR3 loop spans 15 amino acids. Germline CDR1 and CDR2: SGHKS and YYEKEE (reference sequence). For the CDR3, the DNA is TGTGCCAGCAGCTTGGAGGGGACTAGAACCGGGGAGCTGTTTTTT. This sequence encodes CASSLEGTRTGELFF.

The V call is TRBV30, the J call TRBJ1-2; D gene unclear. The germline gives CDR1 GTSNPN, CDR2 SVGIG (reference sequence). The CDR3 has 15 residues. The ends were cut back, 3 bases at V and 4 bases at J, with 18 bases in the middle. The CDR3 spells CAWRYSPLSSYGYTF. The CDR3 DNA follows: TGTGCCTGGAGGTACTCGCCCCTGTCAAGCTATGGCTACACCTTC.

The V call is TRBV24-1, the J call TRBJ2-6; 8 positions agree with TRBD1. This CDR3 is built from 18 residues. Trimming cost V 4 bases and J 4 bases; bases outside gene matches: 11. Germline CDR1 and CDR2: KGHDR and SFDVKD. CDR3 region: CATSDSRYRGRGANVLTF. The CDR3, as DNA: TGTGCCACCAGTGACTCCCGCTACAGGGGGAGAGGGGCCAACGTCCTGACTTTC.

This sequence joins TRBV4-3 and TRBJ2-2; tentatively, D is TRBD1 (6 bases). The CDR3 is 17 amino acids. The germline V gene has CDR1 LGHNA and CDR2 YSLEER. V was clipped by 0 bases and J by 4 bases, with 15 bases between them. The CDR3 spells CASSQEWTVGTTGELFF. CDR3 DNA: TGCGCCAGCAGCCAAGAGTGGACAGTGGGAACCACCGGGGAGCTGTTTTTT.

J is TRBJ1-1 and V is TRBV7-3, with a tentative D call TRBD1 (5 bases). Looked up from germline, CDR1 is SGHTA and CDR2 is FQGTGA. The CDR3 covers 15 residues. The germline V and J ends were trimmed by 5 bases and 1 base, with 14 bases remaining between them. The CDR3 loop reads CASSETAGPNTEAFF. The CDR3 DNA sequence: TGTGCCAGCAGCGAGACAGCTGGCCCGAACACTGAAGCTTTCTTT.

The chain is built from TRBV28 and TRBJ1-6; D is undetermined. The V end was cut by 7 bases, the J end by 6 bases, with 19 bases between. The CDR3 sequence is 16 residues long. Germline V CDR1 and CDR2: MDHEN, SYDVKM. The CDR3 nucleotides read TGTGCCAGCACCCCCCCCTGGGGTAGCGGTAATTCACCCCTCCACTTT. It is translated as CASTPPWGSGNSPLHF. Full variable domain (outside the CDR3, taken from reference TRBV28 and TRBJ1-6): DVKVTQSSRYLVKRTGEKVFLECVQDMDHENMFWYRQDPGLGLRLIYFSYDVKMKEKGDIPEGYSVSREKKERFSLILESASTNQTSMYLCASTPPWGSGNSPLHFGNGTRLTVT.

This clone was picked up one time. The chain has TRBV12-5 and TRBJ1-2; no clear D. The V gene's germline CDR1 is LGHNT and CDR2 FRNRAP. The CDR3 has 18 amino acids. V lost 2 bases and J 5 bases, leaving 24 bases between the germline ends. CDR3 DNA sequence: TGTGCTAGTGGTTTGAAAGTTTTAGGAGTCCCTGTTCAGTATGGCTACACCTTC. It encodes CASGLKVLGVPVQYGYTF.

V is TRBV30 and J is TRBJ1-2; D ambiguous. Trimming pared 5 bases from V and 8 bases from J, leaving 24 bases between. Germline V gene lookup returns CDR1 GTSNPN and CDR2 SVGIG (reference sequence). CDR3 length: 15 amino acids. The CDR3, as DNA: TGTGCCTGGGTCCCGGGATCCTCTCTTGGAGGGGGCTACACCTTC. This encodes CAWVPGSSLGGGYTF. Combining the CDR3 with reference TRBV30 and TRBJ1-2 gives the whole variable domain SQTIHQWPATLVQPVGSPLSLECTVEGTSNPNLYWYRQAAGRGLQLLFYSVGIGQISSEVPQNLSASRPQDRQFILSSKKLLLSDSGFYLCAWVPGSSLGGGYTFGSGTRLTVV.

The CDR3 protein is CASSHRQGPNEQYF. The CDR3 nucleotides are TGTGCCAGCAGCCACCGACAGGGACCCAACGAGCAGTACTTC. The V gene is TRBV5-4, the J gene TRBJ2-7, with 7 bases fitting TRBD1. The J segment lost 5 bases and the V segment lost 4 bases, leaving 9 bases of the junction unmatched. The CDR3 loop spans 14 amino acids. Germline lookup yields CDR1 SGHNT and CDR2 YYREEE (reference sequence).

This chain joins TRBV5-4 and TRBJ2-7; maybe TRBD2 (5 bases). The CDR3 runs 14 residues. Germline CDR1 is SGHNT and CDR2 is YYREEE (reference sequence). V was clipped by 3 bases and J by 7 bases, with 17 bases between them. CDR3 bases: TGTGCCAGCAGCTCGGTAGGCGAGGAGGAGGAGCAGTACTTC. This codes for CASSSVGEEEEQYF.